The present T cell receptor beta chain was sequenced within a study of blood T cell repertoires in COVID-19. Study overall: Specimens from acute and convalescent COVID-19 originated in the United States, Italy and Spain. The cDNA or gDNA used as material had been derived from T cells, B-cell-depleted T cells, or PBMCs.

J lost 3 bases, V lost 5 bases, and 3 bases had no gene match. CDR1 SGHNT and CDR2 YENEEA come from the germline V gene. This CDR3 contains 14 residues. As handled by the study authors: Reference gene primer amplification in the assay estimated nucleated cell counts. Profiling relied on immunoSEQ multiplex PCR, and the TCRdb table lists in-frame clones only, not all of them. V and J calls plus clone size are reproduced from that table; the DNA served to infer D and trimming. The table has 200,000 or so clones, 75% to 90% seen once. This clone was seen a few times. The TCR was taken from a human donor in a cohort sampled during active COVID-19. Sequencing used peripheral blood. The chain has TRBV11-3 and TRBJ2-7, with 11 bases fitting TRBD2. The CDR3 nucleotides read TGTGCCAGCAGCCCCGGGACTAGCGGCTACGAGCAGTACTTC. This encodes CASSPGTSGYEQYF.